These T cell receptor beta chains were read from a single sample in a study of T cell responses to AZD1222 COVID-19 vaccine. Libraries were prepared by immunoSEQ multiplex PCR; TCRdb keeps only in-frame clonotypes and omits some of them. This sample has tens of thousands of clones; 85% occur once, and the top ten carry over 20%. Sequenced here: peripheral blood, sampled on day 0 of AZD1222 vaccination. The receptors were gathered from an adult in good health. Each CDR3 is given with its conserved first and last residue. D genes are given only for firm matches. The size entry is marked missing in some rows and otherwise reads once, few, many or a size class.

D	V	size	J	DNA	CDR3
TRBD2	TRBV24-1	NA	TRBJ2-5	TGTGCCACCAGTGACCCAGATGGACTAGCGGTGGAGACCCAGTACTTC	CATSDPDGLAVETQYF
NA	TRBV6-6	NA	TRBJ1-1	TGTGCCAGCAGTTACGGCAGGAGGCCAATGAACACTGAAGCTTTCTTT	CASSYGRRPMNTEAFF
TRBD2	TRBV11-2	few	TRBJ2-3	TGTGCCAGCAGCTTAGATCCCGCCGCTAGCGGGGCTAGCACAGATACGCAGTATTTT	CASSLDPAASGASTDTQYF
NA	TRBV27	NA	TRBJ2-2	TGTGCCAGCAGTTGGACTTCGAACACCGGGGAGCTGTTTTTT	CASSWTSNTGELFF
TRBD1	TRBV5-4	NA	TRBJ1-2	TGTGCCAGCAGCATACGCCCGGGACAGGAGAACTATGGCTACACCTTC	CASSIRPGQENYGYTF
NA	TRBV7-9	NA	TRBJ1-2	TGTGCCAGCAGCTTAGACCAGGGTTTTCTTGGCTACACCTTC	CASSLDQGFLGYTF
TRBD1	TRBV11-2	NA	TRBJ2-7	TGTGCCAGCAGCTTAGTTGGGACAGGCAAGCAGTACTTC	CASSLVGTGKQYF
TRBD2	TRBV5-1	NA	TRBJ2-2	TGCGCCAGCAGCTTGACAGCGGGGGGGAACACCGGGGAGCTGTTTTTT	CASSLTAGGNTGELFF
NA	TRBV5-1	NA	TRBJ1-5	TGCGCCAGCAGCTTGGGAGGGGAAAATCAGCCCCAGCATTTT	CASSLGGENQPQHF
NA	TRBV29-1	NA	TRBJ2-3	TGCAGCTTTCGGTCGGATACGCAGTATTTT	CSFRSDTQYF
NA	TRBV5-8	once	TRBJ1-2	TGTGCCAGCAGCTTGTACGGGGACTATGGCTACACCTTC	CASSLYGDYGYTF
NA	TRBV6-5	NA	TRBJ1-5	TGTGCCAGCAGTTCGACAGTTCATCAGCCCCAGCATTTT	CASSSTVHQPQHF
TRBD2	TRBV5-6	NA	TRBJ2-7	TGTGCCAGCAGCTTGGGAGCGGGGGGGTCCCACGAGCAGTACTTC	CASSLGAGGSHEQYF
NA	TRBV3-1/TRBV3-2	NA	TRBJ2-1	TGTGCCAGCAGCCAAGTTGGAGGGTACAATGAGCAGTTCTTC	CASSQVGGYNEQFF
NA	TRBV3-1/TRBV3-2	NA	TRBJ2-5	TGTGCCAGCAGCCAACAAGTTCCCAGAGGAGAGACCCAGTACTTC	CASSQQVPRGETQYF
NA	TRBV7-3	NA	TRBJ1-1	TGTGCCAGCAGCCTCTCTGTGACAACTGAAGCTTTCTTT	CASSLSVTTEAFF
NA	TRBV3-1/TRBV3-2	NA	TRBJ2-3	TGTGCCAGCAGCCTGGGGGAAACGGGTACGCAGTATTTT	CASSLGETGTQYF
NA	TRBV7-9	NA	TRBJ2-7	TGTGCCAGCAGCGCCCGGTACTACGAGCAGTACTTC	CASSARYYEQYF
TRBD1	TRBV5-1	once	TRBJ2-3	TGCGCCAGCAGCTTGGAGGGGGCGCTACTGGATACGCAGTATTTT	CASSLEGALLDTQYF
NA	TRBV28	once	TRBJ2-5	TGTGCCAGCAGTCGCCAGAAAGGGGAAGAGACCCAGTACTTC	CASSRQKGEETQYF
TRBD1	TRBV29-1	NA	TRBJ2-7	TGCAGCGTTGTAGGACAGGGACCCCACGAGCAGTACTTC	CSVVGQGPHEQYF
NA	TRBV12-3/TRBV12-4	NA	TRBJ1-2	TGTGCCAGCAGTTTATGGGGCCTCTATGGCTACACCTTC	CASSLWGLYGYTF
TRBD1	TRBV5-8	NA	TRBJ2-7	TGTGCCAGCACCGCCACAGGGGTGGGATATGAGCAGTACTTC	CASTATGVGYEQYF
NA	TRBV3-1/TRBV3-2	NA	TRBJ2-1	TGTGCCAGCAGCCTCTTGAATGAGCAGTTCTTC	CASSLLNEQFF
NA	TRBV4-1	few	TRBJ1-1	TGCGCCAGCAGCCCCACGGGAAGGGGGGAAGCTTTCTTT	CASSPTGRGEAFF
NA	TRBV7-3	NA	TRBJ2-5	TGTGCCAGCAGCTTAATGGCCCAAGAGACCCAGTACTTC	CASSLMAQETQYF
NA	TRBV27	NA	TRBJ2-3	TGTGCCAGCAGTTTTGAAACGGGGGGGACAGGAGTCACAGATACGCAGTATTTT	CASSFETGGTGVTDTQYF
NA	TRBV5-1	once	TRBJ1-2	TGCGCCATCATGGGGACGGCCTATGGCTACACCTTC	CAIMGTAYGYTF
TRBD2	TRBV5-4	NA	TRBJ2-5	TGTGCCAGCAGCGAGGGACTAGCGGACCAAGAGACCCAGTACTTC	CASSEGLADQETQYF
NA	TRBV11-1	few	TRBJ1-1	TGTGCCAGCAGCTCCGCAGCACGGGTGGGCACTGAAGCTTTCTTT	CASSSAARVGTEAFF
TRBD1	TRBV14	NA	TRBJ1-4	TGTGCCAGCAGCTTGTCGCAGGGGGCTGGAGAAAAACTGTTTTTT	CASSLSQGAGEKLFF
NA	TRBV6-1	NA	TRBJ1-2	TGTGCCAGCAGTGAAATAAGGGTAATAGGCTACACCTTC	CASSEIRVIGYTF
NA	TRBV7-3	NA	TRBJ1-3	TGTGCCAGCAGCCTCAACCCAGGGGCTGGAAACACCATATATTTT	CASSLNPGAGNTIYF
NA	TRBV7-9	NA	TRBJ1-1	TGTGCCAGCAGCCCCCCCCGGCAGGGACTCACTGAAGCTTTCTTT	CASSPPRQGLTEAFF
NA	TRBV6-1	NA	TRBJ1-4	TGTGCCAGCAGTGAACTGGGGGCTGCTAATGAAAAACTGTTTTTT	CASSELGAANEKLFF
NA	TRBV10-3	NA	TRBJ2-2	TGTGCCATCAGTCCAGAGAACACCGGGGAGCTGTTTTTT	CAISPENTGELFF
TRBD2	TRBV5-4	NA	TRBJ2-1	TGTGCCAGCAGCTTCCAACTGACTAGCGAATCCTACAATGAGCAGTTCTTC	CASSFQLTSESYNEQFF
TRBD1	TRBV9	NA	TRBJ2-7	TGTGCCAGCAGCGTAGGGCCCGTGGACAGGGGGTCCGAGCAGTACTTC	CASSVGPVDRGSEQYF
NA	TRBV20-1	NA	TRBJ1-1	TGCAGTGCTAGAGTGGAGATTGAAGCTTTCTTT	CSARVEIEAFF
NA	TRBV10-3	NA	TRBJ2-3	TGTGCCATCAGTGTCGGCGCTCGCGGGGGCGGAGATACGCAGTATTTT	CAISVGARGGGDTQYF
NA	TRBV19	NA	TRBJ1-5	TGTGCCAGTAGTATGGGGACGTTTAGCAATCAGCCCCAGCATTTT	CASSMGTFSNQPQHF
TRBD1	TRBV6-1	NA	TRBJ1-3	TGTGCCAGCAGTGTCGGGACAGGAGCCCCCTCGGGAAACACCATATATTTT	CASSVGTGAPSGNTIYF
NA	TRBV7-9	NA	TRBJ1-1	TGTGCCAGCAGCTTAGAGTTGAACACTGAAGCTTTCTTT	CASSLELNTEAFF
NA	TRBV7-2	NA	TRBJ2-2	TGTGCCAGCAGCTTAGCGGGAATCGGCCAGCACGGGGAGCTGTTTTTT	CASSLAGIGQHGELFF
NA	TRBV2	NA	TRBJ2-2	TGTGCCAGCAGTCTCCTAGCGTCGAACACCGGGGAGCTGTTTTTT	CASSLLASNTGELFF
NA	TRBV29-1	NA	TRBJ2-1	TGCAGCATGATCCGATACAATGAGCAGTTCTTC	CSMIRYNEQFF
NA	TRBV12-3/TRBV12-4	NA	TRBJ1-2	TGTGCCAGCAGTCTGGGGGGAAGTGGCTACACCTTC	CASSLGGSGYTF
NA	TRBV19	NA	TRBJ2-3	TGTGCCAGTAGTACCCTAGCGAACGTTTTCTCGGCAGATACGCAGTATTTT	CASSTLANVFSADTQYF
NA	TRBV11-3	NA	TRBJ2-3	TGTGCCAGCAGCCCCCGATGGGAGTCTAGCACAGATACGCAGTATTTT	CASSPRWESSTDTQYF